The source of this T cell receptor beta chain is a study of T cells after yellow fever vaccination. V was trimmed by 4 bases and J by 0 bases, leaving 19 bases between them. This CDR3 spans 17 amino acids. Per the germline V gene, CDR1 is SGHRS and CDR2 is YFSETQ. In making TCR cDNA, 5'RACE template switching added a universal primer site and UMIs to it. TCRdb called the 5' RACE reads again in MiXCR, with one record for every CDR3 protein. The table lists 310,000 or so distinct CDR3 sequences, roughly 7% of them singletons. A few counts support this clonotype. This rearrangement joins TRBV5-1 to TRBJ2-5; TRBD1 is a possible D gene (7 bases). The sequencing used PBMCs, collected roughly 46 days after the first yellow fever vaccination. This receptor was obtained from a man between 18 and 35 years old who received the YFV17D yellow fever vaccine. The CDR3 DNA reads TGCGCCAGCAGCCAGCGAGGGGGCGGGGTGTACCAAGAGACCCAGTACTTC. It encodes CASSQRGGGVYQETQYF.